Sequencing of this T cell receptor beta chain was carried out in a study of long-term antiretroviral therapy in people with HIV. Survey-level immunoSEQ v3.0 assays were run. The repertoire was sequenced with immunoSEQ multiplex PCR; TCRdb's copy has only in-frame clones and lacks some. There are tens of thousands of clones in the sample; approximately 85% occur only once, and roughly 3.5% lies in the top ten. The germline V and J ends were trimmed by 6 bases and 11 bases, with 20 bases remaining between them. Looked up from germline, CDR1 is MNHEY and CDR2 is SVGAGI. The length of the CDR3 is 14 residues.

The specimen was unsorted PBMCs, collected 0.8 years before starting antiretroviral therapy. V and J are TRBV6-5 and TRBJ2-1; TRBD1 is a possible D gene (6 bases). This TCR came from a man aged 18 to 35 with HIV. The CDR3 here is CASRSDRDTDKQFF. CDR3 in DNA: TGTGCCAGCAGGTCTGACCGGGACACCGATAAGCAGTTCTTC.